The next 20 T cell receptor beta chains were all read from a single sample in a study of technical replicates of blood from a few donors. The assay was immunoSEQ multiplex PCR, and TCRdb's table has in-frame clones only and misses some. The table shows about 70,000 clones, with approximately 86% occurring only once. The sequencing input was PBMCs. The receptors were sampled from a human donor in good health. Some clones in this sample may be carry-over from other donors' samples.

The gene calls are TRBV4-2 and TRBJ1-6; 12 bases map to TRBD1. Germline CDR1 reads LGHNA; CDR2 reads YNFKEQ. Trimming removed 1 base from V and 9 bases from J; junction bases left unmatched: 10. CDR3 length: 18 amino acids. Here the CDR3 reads CASSQVAGTGGSFSPLHF. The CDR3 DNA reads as TGTGCCAGCAGCCAAGTAGCCGGGACAGGGGGCTCATTTTCACCCCTCCACTTT.

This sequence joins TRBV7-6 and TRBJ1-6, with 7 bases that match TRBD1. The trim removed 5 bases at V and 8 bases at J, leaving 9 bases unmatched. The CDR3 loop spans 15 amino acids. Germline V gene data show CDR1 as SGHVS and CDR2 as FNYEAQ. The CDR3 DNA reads TGTGCCAGCAGCCCCGACGGGACAGCTTATTCACCCCTCCACTTT. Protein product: CASSPDGTAYSPLHF.

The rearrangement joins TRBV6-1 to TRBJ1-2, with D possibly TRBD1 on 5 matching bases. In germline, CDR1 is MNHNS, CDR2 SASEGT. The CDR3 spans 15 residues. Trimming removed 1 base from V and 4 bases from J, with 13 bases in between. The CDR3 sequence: CASSEDRGGIYGYTF. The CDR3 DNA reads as TGTGCCAGCAGTGAAGATCGGGGGGGAATCTATGGCTACACCTTC.

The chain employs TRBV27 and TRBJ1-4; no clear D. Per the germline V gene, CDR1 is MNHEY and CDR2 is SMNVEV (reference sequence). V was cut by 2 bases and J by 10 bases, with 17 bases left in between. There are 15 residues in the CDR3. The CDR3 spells CASSLTPRSAAKLFF. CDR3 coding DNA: TGTGCCAGCAGTTTAACCCCCCGGTCCGCCGCAAAACTGTTTTTT.

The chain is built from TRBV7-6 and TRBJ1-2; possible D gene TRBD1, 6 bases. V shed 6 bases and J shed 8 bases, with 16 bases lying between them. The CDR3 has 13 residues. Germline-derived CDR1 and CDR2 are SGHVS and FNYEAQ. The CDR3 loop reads CASRSARGGGYTF. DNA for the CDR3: TGTGCCAGCAGATCCGCCAGGGGCGGGGGCTACACCTTC.

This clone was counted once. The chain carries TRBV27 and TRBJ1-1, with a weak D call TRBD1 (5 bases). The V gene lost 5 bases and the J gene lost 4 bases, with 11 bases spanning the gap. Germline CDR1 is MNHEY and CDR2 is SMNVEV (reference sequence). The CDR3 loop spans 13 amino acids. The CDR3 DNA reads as TGTGCCAGCAGTCTGTACAGGAGCACTGAAGCTTTCTTT. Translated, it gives CASSLYRSTEAFF.

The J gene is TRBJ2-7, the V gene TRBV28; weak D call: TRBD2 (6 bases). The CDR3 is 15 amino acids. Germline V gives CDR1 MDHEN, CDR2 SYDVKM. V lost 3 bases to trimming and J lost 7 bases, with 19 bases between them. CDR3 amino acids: CASSLRGAPVYEQYF. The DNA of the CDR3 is TGTGCCAGCAGTTTGCGGGGTGCGCCTGTTTATGAGCAGTACTTC.

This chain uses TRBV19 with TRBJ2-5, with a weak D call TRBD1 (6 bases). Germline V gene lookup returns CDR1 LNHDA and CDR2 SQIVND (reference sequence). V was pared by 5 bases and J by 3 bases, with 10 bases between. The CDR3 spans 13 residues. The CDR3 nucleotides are TGTGCCAGTAGTTCCTGGACAGAAGAGACCCAGTACTTC. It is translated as CASSSWTEETQYF. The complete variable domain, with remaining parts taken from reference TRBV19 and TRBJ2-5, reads DGGITQSPKYLFRKEGQNVTLSCEQNLNHDAMYWYRQDPGQGLRLIYYSQIVNDFQKGDIAEGYSVSREKKESFPLTVTSAQKNPTAFYLCASSSWTEETQYFGPGTRLLVL.

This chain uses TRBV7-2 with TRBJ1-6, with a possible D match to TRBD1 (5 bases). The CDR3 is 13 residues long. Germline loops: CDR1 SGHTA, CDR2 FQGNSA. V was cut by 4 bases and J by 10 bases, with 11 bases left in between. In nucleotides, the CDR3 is TGTGCCAGCAGCTCCGGGGGGGTGTCACCCCTCCACTTT. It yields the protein CASSSGGVSPLHF.

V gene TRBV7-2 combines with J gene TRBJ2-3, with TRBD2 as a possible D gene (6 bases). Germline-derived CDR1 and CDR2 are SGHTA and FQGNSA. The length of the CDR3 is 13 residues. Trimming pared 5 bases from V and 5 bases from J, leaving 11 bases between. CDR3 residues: CASSGRRGDTQYF. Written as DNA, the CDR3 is TGTGCCAGCAGCGGCCGGAGGGGAGATACGCAGTATTTT.

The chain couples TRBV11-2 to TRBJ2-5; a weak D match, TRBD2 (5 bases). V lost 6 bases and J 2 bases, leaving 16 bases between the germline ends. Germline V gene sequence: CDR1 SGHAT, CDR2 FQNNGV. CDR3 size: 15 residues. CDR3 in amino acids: CASSRMPGSQETQYF. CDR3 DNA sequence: TGTGCCAGCAGTCGCATGCCGGGATCGCAAGAGACCCAGTACTTC.

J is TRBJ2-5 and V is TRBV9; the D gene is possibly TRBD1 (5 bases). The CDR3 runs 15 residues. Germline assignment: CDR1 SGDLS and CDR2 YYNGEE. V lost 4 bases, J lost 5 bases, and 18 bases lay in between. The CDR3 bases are TGTGCCAGCAGCCCTCTGGGTAGGAAGGGGGAGACCCAGTACTTC. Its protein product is CASSPLGRKGETQYF. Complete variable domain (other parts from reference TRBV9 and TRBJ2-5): DSGVTQTPKHLITATGQRVTLRCSPRSGDLSVYWYQQSLDQGLQFLIQYYNGEERAKGNILERFSAQQFPDLHSELNLSSLELGDSALYFCASSPLGRKGETQYFGPGTRLLVL.

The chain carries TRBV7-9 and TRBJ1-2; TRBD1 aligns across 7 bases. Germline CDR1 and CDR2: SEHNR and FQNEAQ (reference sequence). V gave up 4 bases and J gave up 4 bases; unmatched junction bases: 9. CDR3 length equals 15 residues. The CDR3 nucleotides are TGTGCCAGCAGCTACCCCGGGACAGAAACCTATGGCTACACCTTC. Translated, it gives CASSYPGTETYGYTF.

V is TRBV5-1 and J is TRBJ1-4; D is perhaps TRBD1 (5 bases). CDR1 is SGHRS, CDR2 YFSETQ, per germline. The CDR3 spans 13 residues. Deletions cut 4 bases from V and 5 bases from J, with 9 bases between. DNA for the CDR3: TGCGCCAGCAGCGGAAACAGGAATGAAAAACTGTTTTTT. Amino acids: CASSGNRNEKLFF.

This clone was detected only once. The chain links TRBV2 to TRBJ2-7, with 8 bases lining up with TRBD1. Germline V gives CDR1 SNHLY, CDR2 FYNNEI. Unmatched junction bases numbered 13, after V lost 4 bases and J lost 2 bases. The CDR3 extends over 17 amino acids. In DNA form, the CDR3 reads TGTGCCAGCAGTGCCGAAATGCAGGGGGCGCGAACCTACGAGCAGTACTTC. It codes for CASSAEMQGARTYEQYF.

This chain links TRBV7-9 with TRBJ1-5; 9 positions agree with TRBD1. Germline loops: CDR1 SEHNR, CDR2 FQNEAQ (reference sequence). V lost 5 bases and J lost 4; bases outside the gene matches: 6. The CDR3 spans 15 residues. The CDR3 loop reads CASSTGQGGNQPQHF. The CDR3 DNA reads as TGTGCCAGCAGCACGGGACAGGGTGGGAATCAGCCCCAGCATTTT.

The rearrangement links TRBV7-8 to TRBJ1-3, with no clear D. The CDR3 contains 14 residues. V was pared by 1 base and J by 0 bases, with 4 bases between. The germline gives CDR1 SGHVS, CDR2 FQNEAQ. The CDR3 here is CASSLVSSGNTIYF. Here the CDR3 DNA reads TGTGCCAGCAGCTTAGTATCCTCTGGAAACACCATATATTTT.

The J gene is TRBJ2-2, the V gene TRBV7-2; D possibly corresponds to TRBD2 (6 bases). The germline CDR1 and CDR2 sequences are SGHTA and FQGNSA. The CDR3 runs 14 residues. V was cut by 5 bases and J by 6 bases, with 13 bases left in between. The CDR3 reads CASSPQRVAGELFF. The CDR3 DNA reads TGTGCCAGCAGCCCCCAGCGGGTCGCCGGGGAGCTGTTTTTT.

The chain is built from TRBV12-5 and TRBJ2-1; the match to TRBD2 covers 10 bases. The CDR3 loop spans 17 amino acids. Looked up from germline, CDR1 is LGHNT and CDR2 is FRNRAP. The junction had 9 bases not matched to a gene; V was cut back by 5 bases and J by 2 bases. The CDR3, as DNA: TGTGCTAGTGGTCCGCGGGGTCTAGCGGGAGCCTACAATGAGCAGTTCTTC. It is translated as CASGPRGLAGAYNEQFF.

CDR3 nucleotide sequence: TGTGCCAGCAGCTTAAGGGGTGGTGGGGAGCAGTTCTTC. Amino acid sequence: CASSLRGGGEQFF. This rearrangement joins TRBV7-6 to TRBJ2-1; weak D call: TRBD1 (5 bases). Deletions cut 2 bases from V and 10 bases from J, with 12 bases between. The CDR3 runs to 13 residues. Germline V gene sequence: CDR1 SGHVS, CDR2 FNYEAQ.